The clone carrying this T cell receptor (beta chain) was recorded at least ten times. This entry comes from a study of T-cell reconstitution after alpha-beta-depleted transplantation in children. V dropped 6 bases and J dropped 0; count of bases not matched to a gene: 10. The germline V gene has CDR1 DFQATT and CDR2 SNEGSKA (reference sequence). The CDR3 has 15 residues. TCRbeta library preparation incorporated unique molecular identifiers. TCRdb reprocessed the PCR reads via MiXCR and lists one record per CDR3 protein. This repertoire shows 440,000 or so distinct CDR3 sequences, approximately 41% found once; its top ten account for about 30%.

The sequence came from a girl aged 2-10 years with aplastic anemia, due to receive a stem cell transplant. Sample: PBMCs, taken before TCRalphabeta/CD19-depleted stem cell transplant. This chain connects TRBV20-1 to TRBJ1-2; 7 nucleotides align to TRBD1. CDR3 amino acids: CSATGRGKTNYGYTF. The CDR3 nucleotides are TGCAGTGCGACAGGGCGGGGGAAAACTAACTATGGCTACACCTTC.